This T cell receptor beta chain was identified during a study of blood T cell repertoires in COVID-19. The CDR3 sequence is 14 residues long. Germline-derived CDR1 and CDR2 are KGHSH and LQKENI. The trim removed 3 bases at V and 6 bases at J, leaving 1 base unmatched. Sequencing was performed with immunoSEQ multiplex PCR; in TCRdb, only in-frame clones are kept and a portion is missing. The table records around 70,000 clones, more than 75% of them present only once. Sequencing was done on a sample of peripheral blood. The source of this sequence is a human donor in a cohort sampled during active COVID-19. The gene calls are TRBV18 and TRBJ2-7; 14 bases align to TRBD2. The CDR3 loop is CASSPGLAGVEQYF. The CDR3 DNA sequence: TGTGCCAGCTCACCGGGACTAGCGGGAGTCGAGCAGTACTTC.